This TCR beta chain comes out of a study of breast tumors, draining lymph nodes, adjacent tissues. Whole-study findings and limits: Findings are consistent with lymph node origin and intratumoral expansion of most tumor T cells. Tumor repertoires ranked between lymph nodes and nontumor tissue in diversity, with V and J gene preferences. Data only fit, rather than demonstrated, lymph node origin of most tumor T cells.

The lymph nodes were axillary draining lymph nodes from breast cancer patients. CDR1 is LNHDA and CDR2 is SQIVND in the germline V gene (reference sequence). The CDR3 length equals 24 residues, ends included. Turning to this clonotype: Its antigen remains unidentified. No DNA is shown, since the ends of the CDR3 on it are uncertain; the CDR3 is the one TCRdb lists.

TCRdb passed the multiplex PCR reads through MiXCR, listing each CDR3 protein once. The repertoire has about 200,000 distinct CDR3 sequences, 25% to 40% of them found once; the top ten carry approximately 4.5%. The sequence came from a female donor with breast cancer. Some clones in this sample may be carry-over from other donors' samples. This chain links TRBV19 with TRBJ1-5; the D call in the table, TRBD1, was not verified against the DNA. Sequencing was performed on axillary lymph node tissue. CDR3 loop: CASSLLDRILEQYFGPGGNQPQHF.